This T cell receptor (beta chain) was documented in a study of blood T cell repertoires in COVID-19. On the study more broadly: Samples taken during acute and convalescent COVID-19 were collected in the United States, Italy and Spain.

Here immunoSEQ multiplex PCR was the method, and the copy in TCRdb shows in-frame clones only, minus some. The sample has a few hundred thousand clones; under 90% are singletons. The V and J ends lost 2 bases and 2 bases, in that order; junction bases with no gene match: 16. Looked up from germline, CDR1 is SGHRS and CDR2 is YFSETQ. The CDR3 length is 21 residues. The specimen was peripheral blood. The chain combines TRBV5-1 with TRBJ2-1; TRBD2 matches 13 bases. This receptor was obtained from a middle-aged woman who had recovered from COVID-19. CDR3 residues: CASSLGLAGVSGNATYNEQFF. The CDR3 DNA reads as TGCGCCAGCAGCTTAGGACTAGCGGGAGTTTCCGGGAACGCCACCTACAATGAGCAGTTCTTC.